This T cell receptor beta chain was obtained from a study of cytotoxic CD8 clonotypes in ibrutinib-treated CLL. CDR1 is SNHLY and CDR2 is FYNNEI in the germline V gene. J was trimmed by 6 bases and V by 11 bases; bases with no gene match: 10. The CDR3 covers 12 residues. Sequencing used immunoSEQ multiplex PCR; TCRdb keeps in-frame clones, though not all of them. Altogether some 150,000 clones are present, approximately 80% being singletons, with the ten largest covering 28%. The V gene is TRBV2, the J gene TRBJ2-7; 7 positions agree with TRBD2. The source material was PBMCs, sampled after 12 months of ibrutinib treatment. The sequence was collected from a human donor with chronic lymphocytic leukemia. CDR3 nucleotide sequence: TGTGCCTTAAGGACTAGTATGCTCGAGCAGTACTTC. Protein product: CALRTSMLEQYF.